This T cell receptor (beta chain) comes out of a study of metastatic and nonmetastatic thyroid tumors. About the research overall: It was across blood and tumor or nodule tissue from malignant and benign thyroid patients that repertoires were compared.

In the original workflow: Clinicopathological groups of papillary thyroid cancer showed CDR3 differences that were used to build a distant-metastasis classifier. TCRdb redid the clone calls on the PCR reads using MiXCR. TCRdb's processing, not the study's, gives the V and J calls here. The sample holds about 92,000 clones, around 14% seen once. This clone was counted many times. Its matching antigen is unknown. Points from the study as a whole: In both blood and tumor samples, TCR beta diversity was reported significantly higher for malignant than benign nodules.

The ends were cut back, 8 bases at V and 4 bases at J, with 9 bases in the middle. Looked up from germline, CDR1 is MNHNS and CDR2 is SASEGT. The CDR3 extends over 13 amino acids. Patients underwent thyroid surgery, and none had received any treatment before it. This receptor was identified in a female donor with papillary thyroid cancer or a benign thyroid nodule (not recorded which). Some clones in this sample may be carry-over from other donors' samples. The sample comprised blood. This chain uses TRBV6-1 with TRBJ1-6; the D is unclear. CDR3 in DNA: TGTGCCAGCGGTCGGCCTTATAATTCACCCCTCCACTTT. Its translation: CASGRPYNSPLHF.